Only a few counts were recorded for the clone carrying this TCR beta chain. Only in-frame clones appear in the TCRdb table, and some are missing; sequencing was by immunoSEQ multiplex PCR. The profile shows 200,000 to 250,000 clones, 82% of them singletons. CDR3 length: 15 residues. The germline V gene encodes CDR1 LNHDA and CDR2 SQIVND (reference sequence). The germline V and J ends were trimmed by 4 bases and 0 bases, with 10 bases remaining between them. Participants were aged roughly 18 to 90 years, lived in over 20 US areas, and enrolled virtually. The data originate from a study of blood T cell repertoires in COVID-19. Across the study: T cells, B-cell-depleted T cells, or PBMCs provided the cDNA or gDNA that served as material.

Sequencing was performed on PBMCs or T cells enriched from blood (not recorded which). The receptor's source is a woman aged 60 to 75 who had recovered from COVID-19. The V call is TRBV19, the J call TRBJ2-1; a weak D match, TRBD1 (6 bases). CDR3 bases: TGTGCCAGTAGTACTACAGGGAGCTCCTACAATGAGCAGTTCTTC. This gives the protein CASSTTGSSYNEQFF.